This TCR beta chain was captured in a study of T cell repertoires in cytomegalovirus infection. Findings and limits, study-wide: In two of eight donors, the top clonotype was HLA-C-restricted CMV-specific.

Regarding this clonotype: Its cognate antigen is unknown.

The CDR3 covers 14 residues. Trimming took off 7 bases at V and 6 bases at J, with 18 bases between the two ends. TCRdb analysed the reads with MiXCR anew, one entry per CDR3 protein. The sample carries 46,000 or so distinct CDR3 sequences, roughly 20% recorded once. What was sequenced was PBMCs, sequenced either directly or after in vitro stimulation (not recorded which). The TCR originated in a human donor in good health (CMV status not recorded). Some clones in this sample may be carry-over from other donors' samples. The chain employs TRBV12-3 or TRBV12-4 and TRBJ1-1; possible D gene TRBD1, 6 bases. The CDR3 here is CASTIRGLGAEAFF. CDR3 coding DNA: TGTGCCAGCACCATCAGGGGTTTAGGCGCTGAAGCTTTCTTT.